This record covers a single T cell receptor (beta chain). As processed by the authors: Estimates of nucleated cell counts were drawn from the amplification of reference gene primers. Here immunoSEQ multiplex PCR was the method, and the copy in TCRdb shows in-frame clones only, minus some. That table supplies the V and J calls and clone size; D and trimming were determined from the DNA. The repertoire holds fewer than 350,000 clones, approximately 89% seen once, with roughly 2.8% in the top ten. The entry originates in a study of blood T cell repertoires in COVID-19. On the study more broadly: Both acute and convalescent COVID-19 samples were obtained from the United States, Italy and Spain.

The germline V gene encodes CDR1 SGHDN and CDR2 FVKESK. The CDR3 is made up of 13 amino acids. V was trimmed by 1 base and J by 6 bases, leaving 10 bases between them. The chain is built from TRBV14 and TRBJ2-7; D uncertain. Sequenced input: PBMCs or T cells enriched from blood (not recorded which). The TCR was taken from a man aged 35 to 55 who had been exposed to COVID-19. This CDR3 is CASSQVQLGEQYF. CDR3 nucleotide sequence: TGTGCCAGCAGCCAAGTACAGCTTGGCGAGCAGTACTTC. Complete variable domain (other parts from reference TRBV14 and TRBJ2-7): EAGVTQFPSHSVIEKGQTVTLRCDPISGHDNLYWYRRVMGKEIKFLLHFVKESKQDESGMPNNRFLAERTGGTYSTLKVQPAELEDSGVYFCASSQVQLGEQYFGPGTRLTVT.